A single TCR beta chain is shown here with its context. The antigen this receptor binds is unknown. One base away there is no much larger clone; base qualities are not given. Cut back by 7 bases and 8 bases, the V and J ends lie 17 bases apart. CDR1 and CDR2 are drawn from the germline V gene: KGHDR, SFDVKD. From the cysteine through the phenylalanine, the CDR3 covers 15 amino acids. Only the CDR3 DNA stays, 45 bases, in frame from base 1. The data are from a study of T cell responses to AZD1222 COVID-19 vaccine (dated by TCRdb to about 2021). Background for the entire study: A total of about 250 trial participants underwent TCR sequencing, of whom 207 had received two doses of AZD1222 and some 25 had received two doses of the MenACWY control vaccine. Trial participants were enrolled into age subgroups of 18-55, 56-69 and 70-plus years, which contained approximately 150, 28 and 58 TCR-sequenced participants, respectively. The paper as a whole reports these results and caveats: Participants were mostly white British and included more females than males, and it was suggested by the authors that clonal diversity may have been underestimated. In the small 56-69-year group, the increase in depth fell short of significance, most likely because of low power. Nearly half of unique spike-specific TCRs reportedly recognized epitopes outside regions mutated in the B.1.351 and B.1.1.7 variants. Conclusions about previously exposed vaccinees are limited because only 6 or 7 AZD1222 recipients were SARS-CoV-2 seropositive at baseline. CD4 TCRs associated with the vaccine covered the entire spike protein, and the dominant responses were in regions 160-218 and 743-854. No day 14 peak-response samples were available, so repertoires were characterized only after the peak T cell response. After two AZD1222 doses, spike-specific TCR breadth and depth were significantly higher than at day 0 and than in MenACWY recipients.

The CDR3 regions of human TCRbeta chains were analyzed by immunosequencing. Turning to the authors' computational methods: TCRs in the repertoires were compared against a reference library of SARS-CoV-2-specific TCRs that had been generated with the MIRA antigen-specificity platform. Breadth was defined as the fraction of unique TCRs that were SARS-CoV-2-associated, and depth was defined as the fraction of total T cells that were SARS-CoV-2-associated. Using the MIRA data, each spike-specific TCR was mapped to the spike region that the TCR reacts to and placed in a CD4 or CD8 class. Log10-transformed breadth and depth values were compared by one-way ANOVA with Sidak's multiple comparisons tests. The immuneACCESS repertoire file appears here via TCRdb, limited to in-frame rearrangements. These files lack a portion of the clones; in checked studies, under half of the deficit traces to unresolved V genes, and the cause of the others is not known. V and J calls and clone size follow that table, whereas D and trimming were derived from the DNA. Counted in this sample were 65,000 to 85,000 clones; approximately 80% of them appeared once. The biggest ten clones account for roughly an eighth of the sample.

The time point tag for this specimen amounts to: about 28 days (+/-7) after the second vaccine dose. AZD1222 recipients given second doses at about 4 weeks or at about 12 weeks were pooled, since spike-specific TCR depth and breadth were not found to differ between the two schedules. Vaccinee samples were obtained from the UK trials COV001 and COV002, which included a single-blind randomized controlled phase 2/3 trial of AZD1222 (ChAdOx1 nCoV-19) in healthy adults. For TCRbeta chain sequencing, PBMC samples were collected from trial participants at day 0 and at day 28 after the second dose. The rearrangement joined TRBV24-1 to TRBJ1-6; matching of 6 bases hints at TRBD1 as the D gene. The TCR originated in an adult who received the AZD1222 COVID-19 vaccine. The sample here was peripheral blood, taken 28 days after the second AZD1222 dose. The nucleotides are TGTGCCACCAGGTCTGCAGGGGTAGGAGATTCACCCCTCCACTTT. This sequence encodes CATRSAGVGDSPLHF.